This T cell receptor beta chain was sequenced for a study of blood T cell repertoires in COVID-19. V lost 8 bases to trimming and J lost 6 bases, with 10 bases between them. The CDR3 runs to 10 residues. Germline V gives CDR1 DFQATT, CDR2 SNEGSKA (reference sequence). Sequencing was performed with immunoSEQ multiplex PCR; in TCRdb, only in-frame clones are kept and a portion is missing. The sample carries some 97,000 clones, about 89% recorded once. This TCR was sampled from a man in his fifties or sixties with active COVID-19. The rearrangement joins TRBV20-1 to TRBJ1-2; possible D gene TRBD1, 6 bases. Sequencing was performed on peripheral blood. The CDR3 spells CSPQGNGYTF. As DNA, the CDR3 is TGCAGTCCACAGGGCAATGGCTACACCTTC.